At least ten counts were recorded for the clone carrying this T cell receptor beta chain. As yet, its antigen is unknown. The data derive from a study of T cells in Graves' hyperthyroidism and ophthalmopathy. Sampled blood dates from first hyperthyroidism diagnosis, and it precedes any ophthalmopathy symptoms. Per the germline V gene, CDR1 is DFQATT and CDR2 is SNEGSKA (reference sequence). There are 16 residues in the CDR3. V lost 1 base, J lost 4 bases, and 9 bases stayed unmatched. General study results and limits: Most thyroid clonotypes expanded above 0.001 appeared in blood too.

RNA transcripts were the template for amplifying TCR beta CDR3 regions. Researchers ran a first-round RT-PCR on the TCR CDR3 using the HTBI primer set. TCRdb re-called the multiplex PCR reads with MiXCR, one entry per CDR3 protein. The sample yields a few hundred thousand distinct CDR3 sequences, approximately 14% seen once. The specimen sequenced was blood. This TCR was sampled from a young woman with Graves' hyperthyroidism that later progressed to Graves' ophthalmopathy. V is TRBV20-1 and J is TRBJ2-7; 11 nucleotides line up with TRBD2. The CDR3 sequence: CSARARTSGSRYEQYF. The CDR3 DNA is TGCAGTGCTAGAGCCAGAACTAGCGGGAGTAGATACGAGCAGTACTTC.